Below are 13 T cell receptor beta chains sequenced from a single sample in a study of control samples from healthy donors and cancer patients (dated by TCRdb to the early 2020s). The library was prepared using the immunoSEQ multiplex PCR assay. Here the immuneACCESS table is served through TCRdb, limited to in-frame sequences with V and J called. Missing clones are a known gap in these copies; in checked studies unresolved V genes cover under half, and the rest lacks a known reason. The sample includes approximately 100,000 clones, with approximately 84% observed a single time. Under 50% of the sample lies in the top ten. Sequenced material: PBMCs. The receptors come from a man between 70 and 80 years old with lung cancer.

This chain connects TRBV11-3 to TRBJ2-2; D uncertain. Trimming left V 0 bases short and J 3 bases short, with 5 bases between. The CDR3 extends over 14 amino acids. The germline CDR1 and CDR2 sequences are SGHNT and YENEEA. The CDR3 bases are TGTGCCAGCAGCTTAGATTCAGACACCGGGGAGCTGTTTTTT. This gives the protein CASSLDSDTGELFF.

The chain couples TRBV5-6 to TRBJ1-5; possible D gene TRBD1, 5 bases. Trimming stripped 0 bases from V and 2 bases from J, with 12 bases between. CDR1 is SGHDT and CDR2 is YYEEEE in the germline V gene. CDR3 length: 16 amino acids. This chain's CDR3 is CASSLDGGTRNQPQHF. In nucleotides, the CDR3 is TGTGCCAGCAGCTTGGACGGGGGGACCCGCAATCAGCCCCAGCATTTT.

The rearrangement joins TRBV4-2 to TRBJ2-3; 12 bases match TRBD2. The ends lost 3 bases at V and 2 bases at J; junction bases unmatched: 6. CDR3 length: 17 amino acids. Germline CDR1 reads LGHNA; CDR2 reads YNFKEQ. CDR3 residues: CASSQEGTSGYTDTQYF. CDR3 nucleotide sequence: TGTGCCAGCAGCCAGGAGGGGACTAGCGGGTACACAGATACGCAGTATTTT.

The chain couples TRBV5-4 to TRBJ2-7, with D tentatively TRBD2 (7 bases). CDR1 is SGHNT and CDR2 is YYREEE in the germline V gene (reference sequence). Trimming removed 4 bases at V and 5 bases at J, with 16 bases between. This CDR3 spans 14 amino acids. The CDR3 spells CASSPRGGLHEQYF. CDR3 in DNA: TGTGCCAGCAGCCCAAGGGGGGGTCTGCACGAGCAGTACTTC. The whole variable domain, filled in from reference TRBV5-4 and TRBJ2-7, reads ETGVTQSPTHLIKTRGQQVTLRCSSQSGHNTVSWYQQALGQGPQFIFQYYREEENGRGNFPPRFSGLQFPNYSSELNVNALELDDSALYLCASSPRGGLHEQYFGPGTRLTVT.

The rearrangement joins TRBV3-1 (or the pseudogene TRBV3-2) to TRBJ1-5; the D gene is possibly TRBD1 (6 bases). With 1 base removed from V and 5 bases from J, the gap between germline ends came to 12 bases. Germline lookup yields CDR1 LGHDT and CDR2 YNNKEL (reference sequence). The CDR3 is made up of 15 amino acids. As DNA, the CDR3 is TGTGCCAGCAGCCAAGGATGGTCAGGGGATCAGCCCCAGCATTTT. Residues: CASSQGWSGDQPQHF.

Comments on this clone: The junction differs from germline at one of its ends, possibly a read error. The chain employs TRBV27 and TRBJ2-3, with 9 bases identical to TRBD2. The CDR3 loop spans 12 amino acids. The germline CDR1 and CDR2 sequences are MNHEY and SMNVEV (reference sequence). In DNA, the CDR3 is TGTGCCAGCAGTTCCGCGGGGGGGCCGCTAAGTTTT. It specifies CASSSAGGPLSF.

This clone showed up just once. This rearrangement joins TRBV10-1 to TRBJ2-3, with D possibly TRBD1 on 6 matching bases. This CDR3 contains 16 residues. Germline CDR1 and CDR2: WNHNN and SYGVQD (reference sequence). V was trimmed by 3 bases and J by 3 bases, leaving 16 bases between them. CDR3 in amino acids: CASSDRGRVGTDTQYF. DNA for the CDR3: TGCGCCAGCAGTGACAGGGGTAGGGTTGGGACAGATACGCAGTATTTT.

The CDR3 DNA sequence: TGTGCCAGCGCGACAGGGTTGGGGGCCAACGTCCTGACTTTC. Translating it yields CASATGLGANVLTF. The V gene is TRBV2, the J gene TRBJ2-6; TRBD1 agrees at 7 bases. V lost 8 bases and J lost 4; bases outside the gene matches: 5. This CDR3 spans 14 amino acids. In germline, CDR1 is SNHLY, CDR2 FYNNEI.

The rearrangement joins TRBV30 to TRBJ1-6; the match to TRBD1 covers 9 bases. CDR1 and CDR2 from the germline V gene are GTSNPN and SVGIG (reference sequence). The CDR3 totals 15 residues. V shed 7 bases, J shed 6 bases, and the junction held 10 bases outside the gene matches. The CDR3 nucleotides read TGTGCCTTTGGTGGGGGACAGGGTTCTAATTCACCCCTCCACTTT. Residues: CAFGGGQGSNSPLHF.

CDR3 region: CASSPWPASVETQYF. The CDR3 DNA follows: TGCGCCAGCAGCCCCTGGCCAGCGTCAGTCGAGACCCAGTACTTC. The gene calls are TRBV5-1 and TRBJ2-5; D remains unclear. This CDR3 region has 15 residues. V gave up 4 bases and J gave up 5 bases, with 18 bases separating them. The germline V gene has CDR1 SGHRS and CDR2 YFSETQ. The variable domain in full, completed from reference TRBV5-1 and TRBJ2-5, reads KAGVTQTPRYLIKTRGQQVTLSCSPISGHRSVSWYQQTPGQGLQFLFEYFSETQRNKGNFPGRFSGRQFSNSRSEMNVSTLELGDSALYLCASSPWPASVETQYFGPGTRLLVL.

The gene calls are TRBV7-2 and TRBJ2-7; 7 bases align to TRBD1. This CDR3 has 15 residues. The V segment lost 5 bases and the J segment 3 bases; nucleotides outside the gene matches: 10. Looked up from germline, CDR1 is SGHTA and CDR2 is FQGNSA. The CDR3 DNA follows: TGTGCCAGCAGCAGCAGTAGACAGGGCTACTACGAGCAGTACTTC. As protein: CASSSSRQGYYEQYF.

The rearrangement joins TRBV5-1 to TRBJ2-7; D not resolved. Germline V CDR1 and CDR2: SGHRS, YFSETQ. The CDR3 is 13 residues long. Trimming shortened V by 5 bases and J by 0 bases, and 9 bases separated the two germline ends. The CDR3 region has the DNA TGCGCCAGCAGTCCAGACTCCTCCTACGAGCAGTACTTC. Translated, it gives CASSPDSSYEQYF.

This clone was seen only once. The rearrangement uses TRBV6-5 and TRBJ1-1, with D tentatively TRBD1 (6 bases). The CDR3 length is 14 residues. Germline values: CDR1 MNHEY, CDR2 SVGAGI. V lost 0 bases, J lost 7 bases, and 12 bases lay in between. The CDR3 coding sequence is TGTGCCAGCAGTTACTCGCGAGGGGGAGTTGAAGCTTTCTTT. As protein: CASSYSRGGVEAFF.